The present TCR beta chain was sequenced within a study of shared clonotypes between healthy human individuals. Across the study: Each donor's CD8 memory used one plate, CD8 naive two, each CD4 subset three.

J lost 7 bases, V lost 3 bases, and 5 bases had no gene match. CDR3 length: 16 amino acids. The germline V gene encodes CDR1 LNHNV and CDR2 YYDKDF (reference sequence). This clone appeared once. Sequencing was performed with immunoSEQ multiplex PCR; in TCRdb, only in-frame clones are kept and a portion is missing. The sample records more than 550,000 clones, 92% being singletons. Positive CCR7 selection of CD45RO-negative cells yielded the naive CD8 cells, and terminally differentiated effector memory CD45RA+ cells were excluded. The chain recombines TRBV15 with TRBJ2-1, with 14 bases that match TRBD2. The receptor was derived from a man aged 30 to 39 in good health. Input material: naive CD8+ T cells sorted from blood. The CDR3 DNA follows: TGTGCCACCAGCAGTTCCGGACTAGCGGGAGGTAATGAGCAGTTCTTC. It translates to CATSSSGLAGGNEQFF. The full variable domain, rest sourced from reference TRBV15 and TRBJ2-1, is DAMVIQNPRYQVTQFGKPVTLSCSQTLNHNVMYWYQQKSSQAPKLLFHYYDKDFNNEADTPDNFQSRRPNTSFCFLDIRSPGLGDTAMYLCATSSSGLAGGNEQFFGPGTRLTVL.